This entry lists 21 T cell receptor beta chains sequenced from one sample in a study of cytomegalovirus exposure and HLA in healthy donors. Use of 60 Vbeta and 13 Jbeta primers characterized the PCR. Clones were sequenced by immunoSEQ multiplex PCR, and TCRdb holds only the in-frame ones, with some missing. The table lists some 190,000 clones, roughly 78% of them singletons. The specimen sequenced was PBMCs. All receptors come from a woman in her thirties in good health and CMV-seronegative.

The chain carries TRBV30 and TRBJ2-2, with a weak D call TRBD1 (6 bases). The germline V gene encodes CDR1 GTSNPN and CDR2 SVGIG (reference sequence). V was cut by 5 bases and J by 4 bases, with 11 bases left in between. The CDR3 spans 13 residues. CDR3 coding DNA: TGTGCCTGGTGGGGGCCGGGCACCGGGGAGCTGTTTTTT. It translates to CAWWGPGTGELFF.

CDR3 sequence: CASSSLILTGASSYEQYF. As DNA, the CDR3 is TGTGCCAGCAGCTCCCTGATACTGACAGGGGCTAGCTCCTACGAGCAGTACTTC. This chain links TRBV11-2 with TRBJ2-7; 8 bases align to TRBD1. CDR1 and CDR2 from the germline V gene are SGHAT and FQNNGV. V lost 4 bases, J lost 0 bases, and 14 bases stayed unmatched. The CDR3 has 18 residues.

V and J are TRBV6-1 and TRBJ2-1, with unresolved D. This CDR3 has 12 amino acids. Trimming pared 6 bases from V and 9 bases from J, leaving 12 bases between. Germline CDR1 MNHNS, CDR2 SASEGT. CDR3 DNA sequence: TGTGCCAGCAGCGTGAGCTTCGGTGAGCAGTTCTTC. It yields the protein CASSVSFGEQFF.

J is TRBJ1-1 and V is TRBV29-1; maybe TRBD1 (6 bases). The CDR3 loop spans 13 amino acids. Deletions cut 7 bases from V and 1 base from J, with 13 bases between. CDR1 is SQVTM, CDR2 ANQGSEA, per germline. The CDR3 DNA reads TGCAGCGGTCGAACGACAGGGAACACTGAAGCTTTCTTT. The encoded protein is CSGRTTGNTEAFF.

The V call is TRBV5-1, the J call TRBJ2-5; maybe TRBD2 (5 bases). The germline gives CDR1 SGHRS, CDR2 YFSETQ. Trimming pared 2 bases from V and 0 bases from J, leaving 8 bases between. This CDR3 has 14 residues. This CDR3 reads CASSFSGYQETQYF. CDR3 sequence (DNA): TGCGCCAGCAGCTTCTCGGGGTACCAAGAGACCCAGTACTTC.

The rearrangement joins TRBV2 to TRBJ2-2, with 11 bases matching TRBD1. The CDR3 runs to 15 residues. CDR1 is SNHLY, CDR2 FYNNEI, per germline. V was clipped by 6 bases and J by 5 bases; unmatched bases: 5. The CDR3: CASRDRGLHTGELFF. CDR3 in DNA: TGTGCCAGCAGGGACAGGGGGCTTCATACCGGGGAGCTGTTTTTT.

The gene calls are TRBV5-1 and TRBJ2-2, with D possibly being TRBD1 (5 bases). V gave up 0 bases and J gave up 6 bases, with 12 bases separating them. CDR3 length: 15 amino acids. In germline, CDR1 is SGHRS, CDR2 YFSETQ. This chain's CDR3 is CASSLVVQGSGELFF. CDR3 in DNA: TGCGCCAGCAGCTTGGTTGTCCAGGGTTCCGGGGAGCTGTTTTTT. Using reference TRBV5-1 and TRBJ2-2 for the parts outside the CDR3, the full variable domain is KAGVTQTPRYLIKTRGQQVTLSCSPISGHRSVSWYQQTPGQGLQFLFEYFSETQRNKGNFPGRFSGRQFSNSRSEMNVSTLELGDSALYLCASSLVVQGSGELFFGEGSRLTVL.

The rearrangement uses TRBV9 and TRBJ2-3, with D maybe TRBD2 (7 bases). From germline, CDR1 is SGDLS and CDR2 YYNGEE. The CDR3 has 15 amino acids. Trimming stripped 0 bases from V and 1 base from J, with 9 bases between. The CDR3 DNA reads as TGTGCCAGCAGCGTAGTAGGGGGGGGCACAGATACGCAGTATTTT. This codes for CASSVVGGGTDTQYF.

This clone was observed a few times. V and J are TRBV7-2 and TRBJ2-1; a weak D match, TRBD2 (7 bases). CDR1 is SGHTA, CDR2 FQGNSA, per germline. The V end was cut by 2 bases, the J end by 7 bases, with 18 bases between. This CDR3 has 16 amino acids. The CDR3 spells CASSLRWGGIGNEQFF. The CDR3 region has the DNA TGTGCCAGCAGCTTAAGGTGGGGGGGCATCGGGAATGAGCAGTTCTTC.

V is TRBV10-3 and J is TRBJ2-3; TRBD1 is a possible D gene (5 bases). The germline gives CDR1 ENHRY, CDR2 SYGVKD. The V gene lost 11 bases and the J gene lost 1 base, with 7 bases spanning the gap. The CDR3 is made up of 11 amino acids. CDR3 in amino acids: CAARGTDTQYF. CDR3 coding DNA: TGTGCCGCCAGGGGCACAGATACGCAGTATTTT.

The chain combines TRBV5-1 with TRBJ2-3, with a tentative D call TRBD2 (5 bases). Germline V lookup: CDR1 SGHRS, CDR2 YFSETQ. V was clipped by 2 bases and J by 5 bases, with 15 bases between them. The CDR3 is 15 residues long. The chain's CDR3 is CASSFPSGTGDTQYF. The CDR3 bases are TGCGCCAGCAGCTTTCCCAGCGGTACGGGAGATACGCAGTATTTT.

The gene calls are TRBV10-2 and TRBJ2-7, with D tentatively TRBD1 (6 bases). CDR1 WSHSY and CDR2 SAAADI come from the germline V gene. Trimming cost V 10 bases and J 1 base, with 11 bases left between them. The CDR3 runs to 12 residues. Here the CDR3 DNA reads TGCGCCACGTACAGGGTTTCCTACGAGCAGTACTTC. The encoded protein is CATYRVSYEQYF.

This chain connects TRBV7-8 to TRBJ1-1, with a weak D call TRBD1 (6 bases). Trimming cost V 1 base and J 2 bases, with 14 bases left between them. Looked up from germline, CDR1 is SGHVS and CDR2 is FQNEAQ. The CDR3 consists of 16 residues. The CDR3 here is CASSLVGAGDNTEAFF. In nucleotides, the CDR3 is TGTGCCAGCAGCTTAGTTGGGGCAGGGGATAACACTGAAGCTTTCTTT.

This clone was seen more than once but under ten times. This chain links TRBV7-9 with TRBJ2-3; 13 nucleotides agree with TRBD2. CDR1 and CDR2 (germline): SEHNR, FQNEAQ (reference sequence). CDR3 length: 15 residues. After removal of 5 bases from V and 5 bases from J, the junction contained 4 bases not matched to a gene. CDR3 nucleotide sequence: TGTGCCAGCAGCGAGGGACTAGCGGGGATAGATACGCAGTATTTT. As protein: CASSEGLAGIDTQYF. Variable domain in full (rest from reference TRBV7-9 and TRBJ2-3): DTGVSQNPRHKITKRGQNVTFRCDPISEHNRLYWYRQTLGQGPEFLTYFQNEAQLEKSRLLSDRFSAERPKGSFSTLEIQRTEQGDSAMYLCASSEGLAGIDTQYFGPGTRLTVL.

V gene TRBV19 combines with J gene TRBJ2-2; 7 bases map to TRBD1. Germline V gene data show CDR1 as LNHDA and CDR2 as SQIVND (reference sequence). There are 15 residues in the CDR3. The J segment lost 0 bases and the V segment lost 9 bases, leaving 7 bases of the junction unmatched. CDR3 protein: CASRGSMTNTGELFF. As DNA, the CDR3 is TGTGCCAGCAGGGGGAGCATGACGAACACCGGGGAGCTGTTTTTT.

J is TRBJ1-3 and V is TRBV6-1, with 7 bases aligning to TRBD1. The CDR3 is 16 residues long. Germline V gene data show CDR1 as MNHNS and CDR2 as SASEGT. V was clipped by 3 bases and J by 2 bases; unmatched bases: 7. Here the CDR3 DNA reads TGTGCCAGCAGTGAGGCTGGAACAGGGGCTGGAAACACCATATATTTT. It yields the protein CASSEAGTGAGNTIYF.

J is TRBJ2-1 and V is TRBV11-2, with 7 bases matching TRBD1. The CDR3 consists of 16 residues. The junction had 8 bases not matched to a gene; V was cut back by 5 bases and J by 1 base. CDR1 SGHAT and CDR2 FQNNGV come from the germline V gene. The CDR3 sequence: CASSLQGVRSYNEQFF. DNA of the CDR3: TGTGCCAGCAGCCTGCAGGGGGTACGGTCCTACAATGAGCAGTTCTTC.

This sequence joins TRBV7-2 and TRBJ1-1, with no clear D. CDR1 is SGHTA and CDR2 is FQGNSA in the germline V gene. This CDR3 spans 15 amino acids. Trimming removed 0 bases at V and 5 bases at J, with 13 bases between. Written as DNA, the CDR3 is TGTGCCAGCAGCTTAGCCCCAAGCGGCAAAACTGAAGCTTTCTTT. Translated, it gives CASSLAPSGKTEAFF.

The chain combines TRBV5-6 with TRBJ1-2, with TRBD1 identical over 10 bases. The CDR3 covers 15 residues. The V gene's germline CDR1 is SGHDT and CDR2 YYEEEE. V lost 6 bases, J lost 7 bases, and 12 bases stayed unmatched. CDR3 sequence: CASILGTGVSSGYTF. CDR3 sequence (DNA): TGTGCCAGCATCCTGGGGACAGGGGTTTCGTCTGGCTACACCTTC.

The chain employs TRBV19 and TRBJ1-5, with D perhaps matching TRBD1 (6 bases). The V gene lost 6 bases and the J gene lost 6 bases, with 15 bases spanning the gap. There are 14 residues in the CDR3. Germline V gene data show CDR1 as LNHDA and CDR2 as SQIVND (reference sequence). The CDR3 DNA sequence: TGTGCCAGTAGACCTAACAGGGATTTTCAGCCCCAGCATTTT. It yields the protein CASRPNRDFQPQHF.

This chain's CDR3 is CASSSPHLNTEAFF. In DNA form, the CDR3 reads TGTGCCAGCAGTTCGCCACACCTTAACACTGAAGCTTTCTTT. This chain joins TRBV6-5 and TRBJ1-1, with unresolved D. This CDR3 is built from 14 residues. V lost 4 bases, J lost 2 bases, and 11 bases lay in between. The V gene's germline CDR1 is MNHEY and CDR2 SVGAGI.